These T cell receptor beta chains were read from a single sample in a study of cytomegalovirus exposure and HLA in healthy donors. Profiling relied on immunoSEQ multiplex PCR, and the TCRdb table lists in-frame clones only, not all of them. This listing includes 25,000 to 35,000 clones. Sequenced input: PBMCs. The receptors were gathered from a man aged 35 to 55 in good health and CMV-seronegative. CDR3s include the opening cysteine and the closing phenylalanine or tryptophan. Fields, in order: V gene, D gene, J gene, CDR3 DNA, CDR3 protein. A D gene is named only where the DNA matches it firmly.

>TRBV19|NA|TRBJ2-7
TGTGCCAGCGGCCCAGGGTACGAGCAGTACTTC
CASGPGYEQYF
>TRBV11-2|NA|TRBJ1-2
TGTGCCAGCAGCTTCAGGCGCGGGGTATCCTTC
CASSFRRGVSF
>TRBV11-2|TRBD2|TRBJ2-1
TGTGCCAGCAGAGACATAGCGGGACCCTCCTACAATGAGCAGTTCTTC
CASRDIAGPSYNEQFF
>TRBV11-3|TRBD1|TRBJ2-2
TGTGCCAGCAGCATGGGACAGTCGAACACCGGGGAGCTGTTTTTT
CASSMGQSNTGELFF
>TRBV18|TRBD1|TRBJ1-1
TGTGCCAGCTCACTAGACAGGGCTGAAGCTTTCTTT
CASSLDRAEAFF
>TRBV29-1|NA|TRBJ1-2
TGCAGCGCGGACAGCAACTATGGCTACACCTTC
CSADSNYGYTF
>TRBV2|NA|TRBJ2-5
TGTGCCAGCAGGTCCGACCAAGAGACCCAGTACTTC
CASRSDQETQYF
>TRBV30|TRBD2|TRBJ2-3
TGTGCCTGGAGGGTGGTGGAAGCGGGAGACCGATACTACACAGATACGCAGTATTTT
CAWRVVEAGDRYYTDTQYF
>TRBV18|TRBD1|TRBJ2-2
TGTGCCAGCTCACCTCTCGGGACAGGGAACACCGGGGAGCTGTTTTTT
CASSPLGTGNTGELFF
>TRBV19|NA|TRBJ1-1
TGTGCCAGTAGTTATGCAGGGGCGAATTTGAACACTGAAGCTTTCTTT
CASSYAGANLNTEAFF
>TRBV18|TRBD1|TRBJ1-1
TGTGCCAGCTCACGAGATCCCGGGACAGGGACCTCTGAAGCTTTCTTT
CASSRDPGTGTSEAFF
>TRBV11-1|TRBD1|TRBJ2-7
TGTGCCAGCAGACCGACCGGGACAGCGAGCTACGAGCAGTACTTC
CASRPTGTASYEQYF
>TRBV4-3|TRBD2|TRBJ2-1
TGCGCCAGCAGCCAAGAGGGCCCAGCGGGAGGGCCGGGGGAGCAGTTCTTC
CASSQEGPAGGPGEQFF
>TRBV6-5|NA|TRBJ1-5
TGTGCCAGCAGTCAAATGCGGGGGGGCAATCAGCCCCAGCATTTT
CASSQMRGGNQPQHF
>TRBV5-1|NA|TRBJ2-7
TGCGCCAGCAGCTTGACTACTCGGGCAGGGGCCAGTTACGAGCAGTACTTC
CASSLTTRAGASYEQYF
>TRBV19|NA|TRBJ2-2
TGTGCCAGTAGTATGTCAGTCACCACCGGGGAGCTGTTTTTT
CASSMSVTTGELFF